This T cell receptor beta chain was sequenced during a study of sequential checkpoint blockade in melanoma. Study-wide context: TCRbeta immunosequencing was performed on DNA from 85 to 100 pretreatment melanoma tumor samples. General study findings and limits: Mutational load did not correlate with tumor T-cell fraction or clonality. Rising tumor T-cell fraction and clonality meant about 30 times likelier benefit.

The treatment was: randomized to nivolumab then ipilimumab (arm A) or the reverse (arm B). As regards this clone: Its antigen is not known.

Sequenced by immunoSEQ multiplex PCR; TCRdb stores in-frame clones only, minus some. The sample lists more than 5,500 clones, around 21% occurring once. The length of the CDR3 is 16 residues. The V segment lost 2 bases and the J segment 0 bases; nucleotides outside the gene matches: 2. Germline loops: CDR1 SGHRS, CDR2 YFSETQ. This TCR derives from a human donor with melanoma. V usage is TRBV5-1 and J usage is TRBJ2-2; 9 positions agree with TRBD1. The starting material was tumor tissue (inferred from file names), obtained from a patient given nivolumab and ipilimumab in sequence. CDR3 DNA sequence: TGCGCCAGCAGCTTTGGGACAGGGACGAACACCGGGGAGCTGTTTTTT. Its protein is CASSFGTGTNTGELFF.